The source of this T cell receptor beta chain is a study of cytomegalovirus exposure and HLA in healthy donors. A multiplex PCR was run with 60 Vbeta primers and 13 Jbeta primers. Sequencing was performed with immunoSEQ multiplex PCR; in TCRdb, only in-frame clones are kept and a portion is missing. The table shows about 240,000 clones, with about 80% occurring only once. V was pared by 1 base and J by 0 bases, with 8 bases of the junction left unmatched. Per the germline V gene, CDR1 is SGHDT and CDR2 is YYEEEE. This CDR3 has 18 amino acids. A few counts support this clone. The antigen remains undetermined. Findings and caveats of the study: It was in a later analysis that TCR association rates were seen to vary by HLA locus, highest for DRB1 and lowest for HLA-C.

The sample taken for sequencing was PBMCs. The TCR was taken from a woman aged 35 to 49 in good health and CMV-seropositive. The gene calls are TRBV5-6 and TRBJ1-3; 9 bases line up with TRBD1. CDR3 in amino acids: CASSLRLTGGSSGNTIYF. The CDR3 nucleotides are TGTGCCAGCAGCTTGCGCCTGACAGGGGGGAGCTCTGGAAACACCATATATTTT.